This T cell receptor beta chain originates from a study of graft-versus-host responses after intestinal transplantation (dated by TCRdb to about 2021). Some background on the complete study: Recipients received multivisceral, liver-intestinal, or isolated intestinal transplants. Samples from a few later patients were sequenced in-house on an Illumina MiSeq with MiXCR processing rather than by the commercial service. Alloreactive clones were identified by sequencing pre-transplant mixed lymphocyte reaction products and comparing them with unstimulated pre-transplant donor and recipient T cells. Every recipient was given anti-thymocyte globulin induction, followed by around three years of maintenance tacrolimus and steroids. A peak of at least 4% donor T cells among recipient peripheral blood mononuclear cells was the definition used for donor T cell macrochimerism. After intestinal transplantation, graft-versus-host and host-versus-graft alloreactive T cell clones were followed in the graft, circulation and bone marrow using bulk TCR-beta CDR3 sequencing. The cohort enrolled approximately 24 intestinal transplant recipients, one of whom was a retransplant, and 3 patients without pretransplant specimens were excluded. Points the paper makes about the study in general: GvH clones were detected in recipient bone marrow, and some of these GvH clones were observed earlier in ileal mucosa or blood, consistent with an intestinal mucosal origin. Conclusions were limited by the relatively low number and heterogeneity of intestinal transplant patients. In the allografts of patients with donor T cell macrochimerism, GvH to HvG T cell clonal ratios were high. Early after transplant, declines in HvG clones were associated with peak levels of circulating GvH clones.

Libraries were prepared through the immunoSEQ multiplex PCR assay. For most patients, genomic DNA was isolated with the Qiagen DNeasy Blood and Tissue Kit and sent frozen to Adaptive Biotechnologies for TCR sequencing. For most patients, genomic DNA was subjected to high-throughput TCR-beta CDR3 sequencing by Adaptive Biotechnologies. In the paper's pipeline: Adaptive's ImmunoSEQ software was the source of the TCR sequencing data for 15 to 20 patients, while three other patients were processed with MiXCR and VDJtools. CD4 versus CD8 sorting errors were corrected by removing sequences found in both subsets at a frequency ratio below 5:1. CDR3 nucleotide sequences shared between donor and recipient were removed because the origin of such sequences could not be assigned. At least 2-fold expansion over unstimulated cells and a minimum CFSE-low frequency of 0.002% (template counts) or 0.001% (read counts) were required for clones to be classified as alloreactive. Clones were considered mappable if detected in sequenced pre-transplant spleen, lymph node, or MLR CFSE-low populations of the donor or recipient. Cumulative frequency of alloreactive clones was calculated as a percentage of all sequences weighted by copy number. TCRdb holds this immuneACCESS table with in-frame rearrangements only. Some clones are missing; in checked studies, unresolved V genes explain under half, and the rest has no known cause. V, J and clone size were drawn from that table, and D and trimming were deduced from the DNA. The sample records approximately 130,000 clones, around nine tenths of which are singletons. Roughly 0.15% of the sample lies in the top ten.

Compared with germline, V lacks 2 bases and J lacks 8 bases; bases without a gene match: 7. There are 15 amino acids in the CDR3, from cysteine to phenylalanine inclusive. CDR3 DNA only is kept here, 45 bases in frame from base 1. The germline V gene specifies SGHRS as CDR1 and YFSETQ as CDR2. In regard to this clone: What antigen it recognizes has not been identified. It has no much larger one-base neighbor in the sample; base qualities were not kept.

The sample's time point label is to be understood as: cells obtained before transplantation from donor or recipient. CD3+CD4+ and CD3+CD8+ populations were FACS-sorted from unstimulated pre-transplant donor and recipient cells taken from spleen or lymph nodes. The chain couples TRBV5-1 to TRBJ2-1; a stretch of 10 junction bases matches TRBD1. Source: unstimulated CD4+ T cells sorted from spleen or lymph node cells, taken before intestinal transplant. This clonotype was sampled from a human donor who received an intestinal transplant. The nucleotide sequence is given as TGCGCCAGCAGCTTAAGGACAGGGGGAGAATATGAGCAGTTCTTC. This translates into CASSLRTGGEYEQFF.